A single T cell receptor beta chain is shown here with its context. Trimming took off 2 bases at V and 1 base at J, with 7 bases between the two ends. The CDR3 has 14 amino acids. CDR1 and CDR2 (germline): SGHTA, FQGTGA. The source of the sample is a study of blood T cell repertoires in COVID-19. Across the whole study: The United States, Italy and Spain supplied acute and convalescent COVID-19 samples. PBMCs, B-cell-depleted T cells, or T cells provided the cDNA or gDNA that made up the material.

In the authors' methods: How many nucleated cells were present was estimated from reference gene primer amplification. Clones were read by immunoSEQ multiplex PCR, and TCRdb kept only the in-frame ones, dropping some. V and J calls and clone size are given by that table; D and trimming were obtained from the DNA. Of 150,000 to 200,000 clones listed, around 81% are singletons. The clonotype was recovered from a man in his sixties with active or convalescent COVID-19. The chain employs TRBV7-3 and TRBJ2-3; maybe TRBD1 (5 bases). Sequenced input: peripheral blood. The CDR3 is CASSLVGRTDTQYF. The DNA of the CDR3 is TGTGCCAGCAGCTTAGTGGGGCGCACAGATACGCAGTATTTT.